Below, 7 T cell receptor beta chains from the same sample are listed, as sequenced in a study of T cells in Graves' hyperthyroidism and ophthalmopathy. TCR beta CDR3 region amplification was performed from RNA transcripts. The primer set for the first-round RT-PCR of the TCR CDR3 was HTBI. In TCRdb, the multiplex PCR reads were re-called with MiXCR into one record per CDR3 protein. This sample has about 210,000 distinct CDR3 sequences, with roughly 17% found just once. Material for sequencing was blood. These receptors were taken from a man aged 45-65 years with Graves' hyperthyroidism.

The V call is TRBV27, the J call TRBJ2-6; 14 bases align to TRBD2. The CDR3 totals 18 residues. Germline loops: CDR1 MNHEY, CDR2 SMNVEV (reference sequence). V dropped 6 bases and J dropped 4; count of bases not matched to a gene: 8. DNA for the CDR3: TGTGCCAGCAGCCGGGGACTAGCGGGAGCAGCCGGGGCCAACGTCCTGACTTTC. Translated: CASSRGLAGAAGANVLTF.

This clonotype was detected a few times. The rearrangement uses TRBV7-6 and TRBJ2-3; no definite D call. V gave up 1 base and J gave up 5 bases, with 10 bases separating them. There are 14 residues in the CDR3. Per the germline V gene, CDR1 is SGHVS and CDR2 is FNYEAQ. The CDR3 DNA reads TGTGCCAGCAGCTTAGGTCCCGTTGGAGATACGCAGTATTTT. Its translation: CASSLGPVGDTQYF. The full variable domain, with the rest looked up from reference TRBV7-6 and TRBJ2-3, is GAGVSQSPRYKVTKRGQDVALRCDPISGHVSLYWYRQALGQGPEFLTYFNYEAQQDKSGLPNDRFSAERPEGSISTLTIQRTEQRDSAMYRCASSLGPVGDTQYFGPGTRLTVL.

This clonotype is labeled as medium-sized (0.01 to 0.1%). The chain combines TRBV28 with TRBJ2-1; D is unclear. V gave up 2 bases and J gave up 3 bases, with 11 bases separating them. The CDR3 runs 15 residues. CDR1 is MDHEN, CDR2 SYDVKM, per germline. The DNA for the CDR3 is TGTGCCAGCAGTTTAGATCAGGACGGCTACAATGAGCAGTTCTTC. Its translation is CASSLDQDGYNEQFF.

Only a few counts were recorded for this clonotype. The chain couples TRBV6-5 to TRBJ1-2, with D perhaps TRBD1 (6 bases). Germline CDR1 is MNHEY and CDR2 is SVGAGI. The CDR3 length is 15 residues. V was trimmed by 2 bases and J by 5 bases, leaving 15 bases between them. In DNA form, the CDR3 reads TGTGCCAGCAGTTACCTTACCGGGACAAGATATGGCTACACCTTC. Its translation is CASSYLTGTRYGYTF.

In this sample, this clonotype turned up many times. This chain's CDR3 is CSARTSGRHGELFF. The CDR3 nucleotides read TGCAGTGCTAGAACTAGCGGGAGGCACGGGGAGCTGTTTTTT. The V call is TRBV20-1, the J call TRBJ2-2; 12 bases are shared with TRBD2. There are 14 residues in the CDR3. J lost 7 bases, V lost 2 bases, and 2 bases had no gene match. Germline CDR1 is DFQATT and CDR2 is SNEGSKA (reference sequence).

In this sample, this clonotype turned up many times. The CDR3 is CASSLVSGEGQPQHF. The CDR3, as DNA: TGTGCCAGCAGTTTAGTATCGGGGGAGGGACAGCCCCAGCATTTT. V and J are TRBV28 and TRBJ1-5, with D possibly being TRBD1 (5 bases). Germline V gene lookup returns CDR1 MDHEN and CDR2 SYDVKM. The V end was cut by 2 bases, the J end by 7 bases, with 15 bases between. This CDR3 has 15 residues.

With respect to this clonotype: A much larger clone lies a single base off, so this may be a read error. J is TRBJ1-1 and V is TRBV5-1; 8 nucleotides match TRBD1. With V trimmed by 1 base and J by 3 bases, 2 bases remained unmatched. The CDR3 has 14 amino acids. The V gene's germline CDR1 is SGHRS and CDR2 YFSETQ. CDR3 protein: CASSLQGADTEAFF. CDR3 DNA sequence: TGCGCCAGCAGCTTGCAGGGGGCGGACACTGAAGCTTTCTTT. Full variable domain (remainder filled in from reference TRBV5-1 and TRBJ1-1): KAGVTQTPRYLIKTRGQQVTLSCSPISGHRSVSWYQQTPGQGLQFLFEYFSETQRNKGNFPGRFSGRQFSNSRSEMNVSTLELGDSALYLCASSLQGADTEAFFGQGTRLTVV.